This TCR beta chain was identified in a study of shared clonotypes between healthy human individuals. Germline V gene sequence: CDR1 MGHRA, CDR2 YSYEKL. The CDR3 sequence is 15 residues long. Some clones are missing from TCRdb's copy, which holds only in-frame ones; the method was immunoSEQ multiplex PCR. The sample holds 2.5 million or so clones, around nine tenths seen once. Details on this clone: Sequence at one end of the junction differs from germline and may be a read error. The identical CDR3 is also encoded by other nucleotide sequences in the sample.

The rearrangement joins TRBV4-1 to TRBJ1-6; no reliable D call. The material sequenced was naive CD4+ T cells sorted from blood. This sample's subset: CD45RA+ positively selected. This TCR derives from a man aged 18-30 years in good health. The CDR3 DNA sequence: TGCGCCAGCAGCCAAGGTGGCGTAAATAATTCACCTCTCCACTTT. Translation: CASSQGGVNNSPLHF.